One sample yielded the 29 T cell receptor beta chains listed below, sequenced in a study of shared clonotypes between healthy human individuals. Produced via immunoSEQ multiplex PCR; TCRdb's table is partial and in-frame only. The sample has about 610,000 clones; 95% to 98% are singletons. The sample consisted of naive CD4+ T cells sorted from blood. Subset noted: CD45RA+ positively selected. The receptors were sampled from a woman aged 30 to 39 in good health.

As for this clone: The sample carries other DNA sequences with the same CDR3. The V and J genes are TRBV18 and TRBJ1-3; 7 bases map to TRBD1. The V segment lost 2 bases and the J segment 4 bases; nucleotides outside the gene matches: 2. The CDR3 has 14 amino acids. Germline V CDR1 and CDR2: KGHSH, LQKENI. Written as DNA, the CDR3 is TGTGCCAGCTCACCAACAGGGGTCGGAAACACCATATATTTT. Translated: CASSPTGVGNTIYF.

The chain uses TRBV28 and TRBJ2-7; D unresolved. The V gene's germline CDR1 is MDHEN and CDR2 SYDVKM. The CDR3 is 11 residues long. Trimming stripped 5 bases from V and 5 bases from J, with 7 bases between. CDR3 loop: CASSALHEQYF. In DNA, the CDR3 is TGTGCCAGCAGTGCCCTTCACGAGCAGTACTTC.

V is TRBV5-1 and J is TRBJ1-2, with 10 bases that match TRBD1. The CDR3 spans 15 residues. Germline CDR1 SGHRS, CDR2 YFSETQ. V dropped 4 bases and J dropped 4; count of bases not matched to a gene: 7. The CDR3 DNA is TGCGCCAGCAGCCAGGACAGGGGGGGCTTCTATGGCTACACCTTC. This encodes CASSQDRGGFYGYTF.

The genes are TRBV5-6 and TRBJ1-2, with D perhaps matching TRBD1 (5 bases). The CDR3 contains 14 residues. In germline, CDR1 is SGHDT, CDR2 YYEEEE. Trimming stripped 0 bases from V and 4 bases from J, with 10 bases between. This CDR3 is CASSLGQGGYGYTF. The CDR3 coding sequence is TGTGCCAGCAGCTTGGGGCAGGGCGGCTATGGCTACACCTTC.

This rearrangement joins TRBV2 to TRBJ2-3; 7 positions match TRBD1. The length of the CDR3 is 14 residues. The trim removed 6 bases at V and 2 bases at J, leaving 5 bases unmatched. CDR1 is SNHLY and CDR2 is FYNNEI in the germline V gene. The CDR3 sequence: CASRGDSATDTQYF. Written as DNA, the CDR3 is TGTGCCAGCAGAGGGGACAGTGCCACAGATACGCAGTATTTT.

The CDR3 DNA sequence: TGTGCCAGCAGCTTGGAGAGGGATAGCGGGAACTACAATGAGCAGTTCTTC. It specifies CASSLERDSGNYNEQFF. The chain joins TRBV11-1 to TRBJ2-1, with 8 bases aligning to TRBD2. The J segment lost 3 bases and the V segment lost 3 bases, leaving 10 bases of the junction unmatched. CDR3 length: 17 amino acids. Germline V gives CDR1 SGHAT, CDR2 FQDESV (reference sequence).

This clone was counted a single time. The chain uses TRBV6-6 and TRBJ2-7, with TRBD1 matching over 12 bases. Germline CDR1 MNHNY, CDR2 SVGAGI (reference sequence). V dropped 0 bases and J dropped 6; count of bases not matched to a gene: 3. This CDR3 comprises 15 residues. CDR3 nucleotide sequence: TGTGCCAGCAGTTACTCCGGGACAGGGGGCGCCGAGCAGTACTTC. The encoded protein is CASSYSGTGGAEQYF.

The chain recombines TRBV28 with TRBJ2-5; maybe TRBD1 (5 bases). Trimming stripped 2 bases from V and 5 bases from J, with 18 bases between. The length of the CDR3 is 16 residues. CDR1 MDHEN and CDR2 SYDVKM come from the germline V gene. CDR3 in amino acids: CASSLGMQGRGETQYF. The CDR3 DNA follows: TGTGCCAGCAGTTTAGGGATGCAGGGAAGGGGCGAGACCCAGTACTTC.

The chain couples TRBV18 to TRBJ2-5; 11 nucleotides agree with TRBD1. The V gene end was trimmed by 6 bases and the J gene end by 5 bases; junction bases not matched to a gene: 5. The CDR3 consists of 14 residues. Germline assignment: CDR1 KGHSH and CDR2 LQKENI. CDR3 DNA: TGTGCCAGCTCGCCGGGACAGGGGGGCGAGACCCAGTACTTC. Amino acids: CASSPGQGGETQYF.

This CDR3 is CASSFLARSSGANVLTF. The CDR3 DNA reads as TGTGCCAGCAGCTTTCTGGCCAGGAGTTCTGGGGCCAACGTCCTGACTTTC. The chain employs TRBV11-2 and TRBJ2-6; no clear D gene. V lost 3 bases and J lost 1, with 13 bases in between. The CDR3 has 17 residues. Germline lookup yields CDR1 SGHAT and CDR2 FQNNGV.

This clone was counted once. The rearrangement joins TRBV7-9 to TRBJ1-4, with 7 bases aligning to TRBD1. The CDR3 totals 16 residues. The V gene's germline CDR1 is SEHNR and CDR2 FQNEAQ (reference sequence). J lost 7 bases, V lost 3 bases, and 11 bases had no gene match. DNA for the CDR3: TGTGCCAGCAGCTTGGATCAGGGGGGAGGTAGTGAAAAACTGTTTTTT. Amino acids: CASSLDQGGGSEKLFF.

The rearrangement links TRBV28 to TRBJ2-4; tentatively, D is TRBD1 or TRBD2 (5 bases each). Trimming shortened V by 3 bases and J by 7 bases, and 16 bases separated the two germline ends. The germline V gene has CDR1 MDHEN and CDR2 SYDVKM. The CDR3 contains 15 residues. CDR3 loop: CASSLGVTGLNIQYF. The CDR3 DNA is TGTGCCAGCAGTTTGGGGGTGACGGGGTTGAACATTCAGTACTTC.

In regard to this clone: Other DNA sequences in the sample encode the same CDR3. This chain uses TRBV28 with TRBJ2-7; 11 nucleotides match TRBD2. From germline, CDR1 is MDHEN and CDR2 SYDVKM. V trimming: 6 bases; J trimming: 0 bases; junction bases outside the gene matches: 4. CDR3 length: 15 amino acids. CDR3 in amino acids: CASRTGTSGSYEQYF. CDR3 DNA sequence: TGTGCCAGCAGAACCGGGACTAGCGGCTCCTACGAGCAGTACTTC.

CDR3 region: CASSYPSGSTGELFF. The CDR3 coding sequence is TGTGCCAGCAGTTATCCTAGCGGGAGCACCGGGGAGCTGTTTTTT. The chain recombines TRBV28 with TRBJ2-2, with 10 bases matching TRBD2. Losses at the gene ends were 4 bases for V and 4 bases for J; bases not matched to a gene: 3. CDR3 length: 15 residues. CDR1 and CDR2 from the germline V gene are MDHEN and SYDVKM.

The chain links TRBV6-5 to TRBJ2-2, with no clear D. The V end was cut by 7 bases, the J end by 1 base, with 10 bases between. The length of the CDR3 is 14 residues. Germline CDR1 is MNHEY and CDR2 is SVGAGI. The chain's CDR3 is CASTLSMNTGELFF. CDR3 in DNA: TGTGCCAGCACTTTAAGCATGAACACCGGGGAGCTGTTTTTT.

The chain employs TRBV9 and TRBJ2-7; unclear D gene. Germline V gene sequence: CDR1 SGDLS, CDR2 YYNGEE. CDR3 length: 13 residues. V was shortened by 3 bases and J by 5 bases, with 12 bases between the two germline ends. CDR3: CASSAPRRDEQYF. CDR3 DNA: TGTGCCAGCAGCGCCCCACGGCGCGACGAGCAGTACTTC.

V gene TRBV5-1 combines with J gene TRBJ2-7; TRBD1 matches at 8 bases. Germline CDR1 reads SGHRS; CDR2 reads YFSETQ. Germline trimming cut 5 bases from V and 3 bases from J; bases unmatched to any gene: 7. This CDR3 comprises 14 residues. CDR3: CASRPGGQGYEQYF. CDR3 sequence (DNA): TGCGCCAGCAGGCCCGGCGGACAGGGCTACGAGCAGTACTTC.

CDR3 amino acids: CASSLVLARYNEQFF. The CDR3 bases are TGTGCCAGCAGCTTAGTGCTAGCGAGGTACAATGAGCAGTTCTTC. V and J are TRBV7-3 and TRBJ2-1, with D possibly TRBD2 on 6 matching bases. The V end lost 2 bases, the J end lost 4 bases, and 12 bases lay between the germline ends. CDR3 length: 15 amino acids. Per the germline V gene, CDR1 is SGHTA and CDR2 is FQGTGA. The variable domain in full, with the rest retrieved from reference TRBV7-3 and TRBJ2-1, is GAGVSQTPSNKVTEKGKYVELRCDPISGHTALYWYRQSLGQGPEFLIYFQGTGAADDSGLPNDRFFAVRPEGSVSTLKIQRTERGDSAVYLCASSLVLARYNEQFFGPGTRLTVL.

This sequence joins TRBV2 and TRBJ2-3; tentatively, D is TRBD2 (6 bases). The length of the CDR3 is 16 residues. From germline, CDR1 is SNHLY and CDR2 FYNNEI. The V end lost 3 bases, the J end lost 3 bases, and 16 bases lay between the germline ends. DNA of the CDR3: TGTGCCAGCAGTGACTTGACTAGTCCCTCGACAGATACGCAGTATTTT. Translated: CASSDLTSPSTDTQYF.

This chain links TRBV15 with TRBJ2-7; 9 nucleotides match TRBD2. Germline CDR1 reads LNHNV; CDR2 reads YYDKDF (reference sequence). The CDR3 consists of 15 residues. The junction had 1 base not matched to a gene; V was cut back by 0 bases and J by 1 base. Written as DNA, the CDR3 is TGTGCCACCAGCAGAGAAGCGGGAGGATCCTACGAGCAGTACTTC. The encoded protein is CATSREAGGSYEQYF.

The chain has TRBV2 and TRBJ2-1, with 10 bases fitting TRBD2. From germline, CDR1 is SNHLY and CDR2 FYNNEI. The CDR3 has 13 residues. Trimming took 10 bases from V and 4 from J; bases not matched to a gene: 4. The DNA for the CDR3 is TGTGCCACCGGACTAGCGGAATACAATGAGCAGTTCTTC. Protein: CATGLAEYNEQFF.

The rearrangement links TRBV7-2 to TRBJ2-7; D assignment may be TRBD1 or TRBD2 (6 bases each). This CDR3 spans 14 amino acids. Between the trimmed V and J ends, which lost 3 bases and 3 bases, there was a span of 12 bases. From germline, CDR1 is SGHTA and CDR2 FQGNSA. The CDR3 reads CASSFKGGGYEQYF. In DNA form, the CDR3 reads TGTGCCAGCAGCTTTAAAGGAGGGGGCTACGAGCAGTACTTC.

The CDR3 loop is CASSYGIAGGYEQFF. The CDR3 nucleotides read TGTGCCAGCAGTTACGGGATAGCGGGAGGATATGAGCAGTTCTTC. V is TRBV6-5 and J is TRBJ2-1; 10 positions agree with TRBD2. Trimming cost V 2 bases and J 8 bases; bases outside gene matches: 6. Germline CDR1 MNHEY, CDR2 SVGAGI. The CDR3 contains 15 residues.

The rearrangement uses TRBV30 and TRBJ1-2, with D possibly being TRBD1 (5 bases). Germline CDR1 reads GTSNPN; CDR2 reads SVGIG (reference sequence). The ends were cut back, 2 bases at V and 1 base at J, with 8 bases in the middle. The CDR3 sequence is 13 residues long. The DNA of the CDR3 is TGTGCCTGGAGTAGGAGGGGTAACTATGGCTACACCTTC. Its protein is CAWSRRGNYGYTF.

This sequence joins TRBV7-8 and TRBJ1-2; D unresolved. The CDR3 consists of 13 residues. Germline V gene lookup returns CDR1 SGHVS and CDR2 FQNEAQ. V was clipped by 5 bases and J by 5 bases, with 12 bases between them. CDR3 amino acids: CASSRGYGYGYTF. The DNA of the CDR3 is TGTGCCAGCAGCCGAGGGTACGGTTATGGCTACACCTTC. Variable domain in full (rest from reference TRBV7-8 and TRBJ1-2): GAGVSQSPRYKVAKRGQDVALRCDPISGHVSLFWYQQALGQGPEFLTYFQNEAQLDKSGLPSDRFFAERPEGSVSTLKIQRTQQEDSAVYLCASSRGYGYGYTFGSGTRLTVV.

This clone was seen just once. This chain joins TRBV15 and TRBJ2-7; D unresolved. V lost 5 bases, J lost 2 bases, and 16 bases lay in between. The CDR3 consists of 15 residues. Per germline, CDR1 LNHNV and CDR2 YYDKDF (reference sequence). CDR3 in amino acids: CATSSRRVIPYEQYF. In nucleotides, the CDR3 is TGTGCCACCAGCTCCCGAAGAGTAATCCCCTACGAGCAGTACTTC.

The chain couples TRBV4-1 to TRBJ2-6; 14 nucleotides match TRBD2. Trimming at V came to 4 bases and at J to 2 bases, leaving 1 base not matched to a gene. This CDR3 contains 17 residues. Germline CDR1 is MGHRA and CDR2 is YSYEKL. The CDR3: CASSPGLAGAGANVLTF. The DNA for the CDR3 is TGCGCCAGCAGCCCGGGACTAGCGGGAGCTGGGGCCAACGTCCTGACTTTC.

This clone occurred once. The genes are TRBV5-1 and TRBJ2-7, with TRBD1 matching over 8 bases. CDR3 length: 15 amino acids. J lost 5 bases, V lost 4 bases, and 11 bases had no gene match. Germline V gene lookup returns CDR1 SGHRS and CDR2 YFSETQ. CDR3 coding DNA: TGCGCCAGCAGCGACATCGGGACAGGTCTCAACGAGCAGTACTTC. It yields the protein CASSDIGTGLNEQYF.

The chain joins TRBV9 to TRBJ2-5, with D tentatively TRBD1 (6 bases). The germline V gene has CDR1 SGDLS and CDR2 YYNGEE. The CDR3 length is 13 residues. V lost 6 bases and J 5 bases, leaving 14 bases between the germline ends. CDR3 sequence: CASNRGGRETQYF. CDR3 nucleotides: TGTGCCAGCAACCGAGGGGGTCGGGAGACCCAGTACTTC.